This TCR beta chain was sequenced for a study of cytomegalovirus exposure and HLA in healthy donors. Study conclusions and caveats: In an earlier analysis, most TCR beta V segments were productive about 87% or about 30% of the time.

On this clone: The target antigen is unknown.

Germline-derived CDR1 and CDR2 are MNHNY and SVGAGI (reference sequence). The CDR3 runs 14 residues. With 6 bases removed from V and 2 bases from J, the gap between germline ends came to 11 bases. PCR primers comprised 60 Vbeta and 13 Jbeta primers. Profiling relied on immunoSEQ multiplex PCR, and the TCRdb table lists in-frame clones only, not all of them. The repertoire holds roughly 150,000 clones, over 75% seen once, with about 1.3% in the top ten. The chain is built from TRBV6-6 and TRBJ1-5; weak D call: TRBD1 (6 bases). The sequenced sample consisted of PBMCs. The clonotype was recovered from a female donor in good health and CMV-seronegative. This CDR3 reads CASSRGGGNQPQHF. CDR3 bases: TGTGCCAGCAGCCGTGGGGGCGGCAATCAGCCCCAGCATTTT.